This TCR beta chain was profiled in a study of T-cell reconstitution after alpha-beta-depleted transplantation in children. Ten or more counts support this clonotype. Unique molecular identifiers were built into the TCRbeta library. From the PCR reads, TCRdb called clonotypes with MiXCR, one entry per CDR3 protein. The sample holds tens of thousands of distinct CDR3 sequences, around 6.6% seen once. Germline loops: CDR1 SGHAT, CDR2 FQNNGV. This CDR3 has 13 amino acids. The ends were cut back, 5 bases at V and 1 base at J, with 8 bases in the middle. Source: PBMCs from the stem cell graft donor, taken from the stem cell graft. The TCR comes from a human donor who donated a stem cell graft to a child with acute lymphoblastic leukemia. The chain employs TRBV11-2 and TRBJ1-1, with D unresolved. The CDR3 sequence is CASSQDGNTEAFF. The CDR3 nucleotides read TGTGCCAGCAGCCAGGACGGGAACACTGAAGCTTTCTTT.